This entry features one T cell receptor beta chain sequence. Its antigen remains undetermined. Base qualities are not at hand, and no much larger clone is one base apart. Library preparation used the immunoSEQ multiplex PCR assay. For the multiplex PCR, a mixture combining 60 forward primers for TCR Vbeta segments and 13 reverse primers for TCR Jbeta segments was used. A multiplex PCR assay on genomic DNA amplified the CDR3 region of rearranged TCR beta genes. Amplified TCR beta libraries were sequenced as 87-base-pair reads on the Illumina HiSeq System. In the original analysis: Across the 670 or so repertoires, a later analysis counted some 80 million unique TCR beta chains, 9.5 million to 12 million of which were shared by at least two donors. A nearest-neighbor algorithm error-corrected the raw reads and collapsed the reads into unique sequences, merging closely related sequences to remove PCR and sequencing errors. To assign V, D and J gene segments, CDR3 sequences were aligned to IMGT reference sequences. For a sequence to be retained, a match of at least six nucleotides was required to both a V gene segment and a J gene segment. Rearrangements were called productive when the CDR3 lacked stop codons and stayed in frame with V and J; all others were non-productive. Following IMGT convention, CDR3 was defined as the stretch from the second conserved V-encoded cysteine up to the conserved J-encoded phenylalanine. The earlier analysis of a few hundred of the donors excluded sequences that lacked an unambiguous match to a single V gene segment. An earlier analysis of some 610 of the donors called V segments functional above 56.7% productive rearrangements and segregating when the between-donor standard deviation exceeded 5%. A statistical classification framework was built to diagnose cytomegalovirus status from the catalog of TCR beta chain sequences. V and J gene assignment, in a later analysis, came from comparing TCR nucleotide sequences with IMGT/GENE-DB human TR gene sequences. A later analysis assigned CDR3 sequences and most-parsimonious VDJ recombination scenarios with the TCRdist pipeline. In a later analysis, every TCR beta chain was defined by the combination of its CDR3 amino acid sequence and its V-gene family, and reads without a unique V-gene family were dropped. In a later analysis, fewer than 600 highly shared, low-generation-probability nucleotide sequences were removed to address suspected cross-contamination and a sequencing artifact. In a later analysis, a clonal expansion index was calculated for each public chain from normalized within-repertoire ranks of inferred template counts. In a later analysis, generation probabilities were computed with a VDJ recombination model fitted to out-of-frame rearrangements, and the resulting probabilities were checked against IGoR. In a later analysis, hypergeometric tests were used to score TCR-TCR, TCR-HLA and TCR-CMV co-occurrence, with a repertoire-size bias correction applied to TCR pairs. A later analysis estimated false discovery rates by permuting HLA or CMV assignments 20 times. In a later analysis, co-occurring TCRs were grouped using DBSCAN, and TCRdist sequence similarity was added for clustering within HLA-allele-positive subsets. For co-occurrence clustering, repertoires with fewer than 30,000 or more than 120,000 public chains were excluded, along with roughly 5 repertoires with anomalous nucleotide sharing. This immuneACCESS table, as held by TCRdb, lists in-frame sequences with V and J called but not all clones. Of the missing ones, under half trace to an unresolved V gene in checked studies; the others have no known cause. From that table come the V and J calls and clone size; the DNA was used to work out D and trimming. The table for this sample lists about 140,000 clones; 88% of them were counted only once. Together, the top ten hold 0.4% to 0.55% of the sample.

The cohort consisted of 666 healthy bone marrow donors. All cohort members were sampled while nominally healthy, although unrecorded immune exposures were likely present. The donor tested CMV seronegative and was one of the 352 seronegative cohort members. A peripheral blood sample was collected from each donor, and TCR beta sequencing was performed on peripheral blood mononuclear cells. Genomic DNA extraction from the blood cell samples was performed with the Qiagen DNeasy Blood Extraction Kit. The data are from a study of cytomegalovirus exposure and HLA in healthy donors (dated by TCRdb to the late 2010s). The study in broad terms: In an earlier analysis of fewer than 750 of the donors, 250 to 300 Gb of sequence data and approximately 120 million unique TCR beta sequences from approximately 180 million T cells were reported. An early release covering 500 to 750 HLA-typed donors comprised approximately 290 gigabases of sequencing data and around 85 million unique TCR sequences. The genetic ancestry cluster associated with self-reported Caucasian donors included over 65% of the 300 to 400 genotyped donors. The study aimed to test whether signatures of past pathogen exposure could be identified by cataloging public T cell receptors. The T cell repertoires of several hundred subjects were profiled by immunosequencing and related to cytomegalovirus serostatus. In addition to the first cohort of around 670 subjects, a separate validation cohort of approximately 130 different subjects was used. The study combined high-throughput TCR immunosequencing, statistical association of individual TCRs with disease status, and machine learning to predict cytomegalovirus infection status. A later analysis re-examined previously published TCR beta repertoires from about 700 donors and added high-resolution HLA genotyping to investigate patterns of TCR occurrence. In the later analysis, no new phenotypic data were used to find candidate immune exposures; instead, reliance was placed on TCR beta sequences and their occurrence across donors. In an earlier analysis of roughly 580 of the donors, high-throughput TCR beta sequencing was used to judge whether each TCR beta V gene segment behaved as functional or pseudogenic. Donor age, sex, ethnicity and CMV serostatus were collected together with the repertoire data. In a later genetic analysis, genome-wide SNP genotypes for about 65% of the roughly 670 donors were used, and that subset was treated as a discovery cohort. Every discovery cohort repertoire had been produced on one sequencing platform. Both class I and class II loci were covered by HLA typing, at four-digit resolution. The number of donors typed differed by locus, with about 629-630 for A, B, C, DRB1 and DQB1, over 500 for DQA1, 606 for DPA1, and some 440 for DPB1. Roughly 5 DR-DQ haplotypes were handled as single units for association and clustering because linkage in the cohort was strong. Across around 400 genotyped donors of the cohort, an average of 235,054 unique TCR beta nucleotide sequences per donor were sequenced, and 15% to 20% of those sequences were non-productive. Beyond this particular receptor, the publication reports: Across donors, most TCR sequences were observed very rarely, whereas some public TCRs were present in many individuals. In a later analysis, about 16,000 TCR beta sequences were associated with specific HLA alleles at a false discovery rate of 0.05. When HLA alleles, especially DR and DQ, strongly co-occurred, TCR associations were difficult to assign to individual alleles. In both the original and validation cohorts, the classifier was reported to diagnose cytomegalovirus status with high specificity and sensitivity. Immune exposure information for the cohort was limited to CMV serostatus. In a later analysis, several top co-occurrence clusters were reported to appear linked to parvovirus B19, influenza, CMV and Epstein-Barr virus. A cluster of highly shared sequence variants was judged likely to be a technical artifact of the sequencing pipeline. Because counts were too low, roughly 16 rarely observed V segments, including chromosome 9 orphons, were excluded from the earlier analysis of some 590 of the donors. In a later analysis, HLA-associated TCR beta chains were found to be more clonally expanded and to have lower generation probabilities than equally common non-associated chains. A further reported finding was that TCR beta sequences accurately predicted the HLA-A and HLA-B alleles for most subjects in the first cohort. Most CMV-associated TCR beta chains appeared to be HLA-restricted in a later analysis, and the HLA associations seemed to be driven largely by CMV exposure. The cohort was sequenced for TCR beta chains only, and without alpha or paired-chain data the features that could be detected were limited. In vitro tests confirmed that a few of the cytomegalovirus-associated TCR beta chains recognize cytomegalovirus antigens. It was suggested by the authors that the approach could potentially be generalized to other disease states and immunological phenotypes. In an earlier analysis of some 640 of the donors, most TCR beta V segments were observed in productive rearrangements about 87% or about 30% of the time, broadly matching IMGT annotations. V-gene and J-gene trimming of TCR beta chains was associated with a missense DCLRE1C variant in a later genetic analysis, and the association was replicated in an independent cohort. Because the 87-base-pair reads could not distinguish some IMGT-functional V segments, including TRBV6-2 and TRBV6-3, those segments were excluded. Because HLA typing was unavailable for some donors at each locus, only the typed subset was used in association tests. In a later analysis, the rate of TCR association differed among HLA loci, with DRB1 alleles having the most associated TCRs and HLA-C alleles having the fewest. According to a later genetic analysis, donors in an Asian-associated ancestry cluster had fewer N-insertions in productive TCRs than the approximately 670-donor mean. Correlated functional status among segregating V segments might reflect linkage disequilibrium, but an unknown experimental factor could not be ruled out. Roughly uniform sequencing depth across donors was assumed in presence/absence analyses, although this assumption may not hold. In the study, 150 to 200 TCR beta chains were listed as associated with cytomegalovirus.

The germline V gene specifies KGHSH as CDR1 and LQKENI as CDR2. From cysteine to phenylalanine, the CDR3 is 14 amino acids long. The sequence is cut down to CDR3 DNA, 42 bases in frame from base 1. V is shortened by 3 bases, J by 2 bases, and the region joining them spans 11 bases. The receptor was derived from a woman in her thirties or forties in good health and CMV-seronegative. The chain couples TRBV18 to TRBJ2-7, and possibly TRBD1, on 5 matching bases. Input material: PBMCs. The CDR3 protein sequence reads: CASSPPIGAYEQYF. The nucleotide sequence is TGTGCCAGCTCACCGCCAATAGGGGCCTACGAGCAGTACTTC.